This T cell receptor beta chain was found in a study of identifying expanded T cells in peripheral blood. Assay used: immunoSEQ multiplex PCR; TCRdb lists only in-frame clones, some missing. The sample carries tens of thousands of clones, nearly 90% recorded once. The length of the CDR3 is 15 residues. Germline V lookup: CDR1 MGHRA, CDR2 YSYEKL. Trimming shortened V by 1 base and J by 5 bases, and 14 bases separated the two germline ends. Healthy donors had no documented immune events, such as infections, while sampled. This clone was seen a handful of times. Its antigen is not known. Study-wide findings and caveats: Differentially abundant clones: roughly 1.2 between replicates, 15 to 17 at 2 to 3 weeks, 19 at four. Clone count variance between roughly 2-week samples rose with total template count.

The chain couples TRBV4-1 to TRBJ2-5, with D perhaps matching TRBD2 (6 bases). The source is a person aged 18 to 75 in good health. Material: blood. CDR3 amino acids: CASSQVRDSTETQYF. The CDR3 DNA reads TGCGCCAGCAGCCAAGTTCGGGACTCTACCGAGACCCAGTACTTC.